Listed here is a single T cell receptor beta chain. Antigen specificity is unknown. This sample is part of a study of identifying expanded T cells in peripheral blood. General study points: Over about two and four weeks, about 15 and 19 clones changed, versus around 1.3 between replicates.

Libraries were prepared by immunoSEQ multiplex PCR; TCRdb keeps only in-frame clonotypes and omits some of them. The table has tens of thousands of clones, about 88% seen once. Per the germline V gene, CDR1 is MDHEN and CDR2 is SYDVKM. CDR3 length: 15 residues. V lost 5 bases to trimming and J lost 7 bases; unmatched junction nucleotides: 14. The J gene is TRBJ2-7, the V gene TRBV28; 7 nucleotides line up with TRBD1. The source is a person between 18 and 75 years old in good health. What was sequenced was blood. The DNA of the CDR3 is TGTGCCAGCAGTGCGACAGGGACAATAGGCCGGGAGCAGTACTTC. Its protein is CASSATGTIGREQYF.